The text below deals with one T cell receptor (beta chain). The data are from a study of blood T cell repertoires in COVID-19. Study information: Spain, Italy and the United States supplied samples that represented acute and convalescent COVID-19. PBMCs, B-cell-depleted T cells, or T cells were the source of the cDNA or gDNA that made up the material.

Sequenced by immunoSEQ multiplex PCR; TCRdb stores in-frame clones only, minus some. The repertoire consists of about 220,000 clones, with about nine tenths occurring once and the leading ten covering under 4%. Across 20 to 25 US areas, participants ranged in age from about 18 to 100 years. Cohort placement rested on clinical history that participants reported themselves. CDR3 length: 18 amino acids. With 5 bases clipped from V and 7 bases from J, the junction kept 13 bases outside the gene matches. Germline assignment: CDR1 WNHNN and CDR2 SYGVQD (reference sequence). Material for sequencing was PBMCs or T cells enriched from blood (not recorded which). The chain employs TRBV10-1 and TRBJ1-6; 11 nucleotides line up with TRBD1. The TCR sequence derives from a woman between 40 and 50 years old with acute COVID-19. The CDR3 DNA reads as TGCGCCAGCAGTCCCCGAATCCCCGGGACAGGGGGGAATTCACCCCTCCACTTT. Protein sequence: CASSPRIPGTGGNSPLHF.